These 32 T cell receptor beta chains share one sample of origin, sequenced in a study of HIV-infected patients and healthy controls. Alpha and beta constant-region primers primed reverse transcription of around 0.5 ug RNA. Each of the alpha and beta chains got its own library through chain-specific third strand synthesis with indices. MiXCR, applied by TCRdb to the 5' RACE reads, yields one record per CDR3 protein. The data contain nearly 25,000 distinct CDR3 sequences, under 9.5% of them singletons. Whole blood was used without fractionation, so all unsorted peripheral T cells were included. The sample consisted of blood. The receptors originated from an adult in good health.

The table lists this clonotype with many counts. The rearrangement uses TRBV4-2 and TRBJ1-1; maybe TRBD1 (6 bases). Germline V lookup: CDR1 LGHNA, CDR2 YNFKEQ. V lost 4 bases and J lost 1, with 16 bases in between. The CDR3 is 16 residues long. The CDR3 DNA sequence: TGTGCCAGCAGCCCTGCCCCCGGACAGACGAACACTGAAGCTTTCTTT. Its protein product is CASSPAPGQTNTEAFF.

The chain combines TRBV11-1 with TRBJ2-1; D not resolved. Germline CDR1 and CDR2: SGHAT and FQDESV (reference sequence). This CDR3 has 12 amino acids. V gave up 5 bases and J gave up 12 bases, with 14 bases separating them. In DNA form, the CDR3 reads TGTGCCAGCAGCCCAATACAAACCGGGCAGTTCTTC. Amino acid sequence: CASSPIQTGQFF.

This clonotype came up many times. This chain connects TRBV28 to TRBJ1-4; D ambiguous. Germline V gives CDR1 MDHEN, CDR2 SYDVKM. This CDR3 comprises 14 residues. Trimming shortened V by 11 bases and J by 2 bases, and 15 bases separated the two germline ends. This chain's CDR3 is CASKTPRTNEKLFF. CDR3 bases: TGTGCCTCAAAAACCCCCCGGACTAATGAAAAACTGTTTTTT.

This clonotype was seen many times. V and J are TRBV29-1 and TRBJ1-5; possibly TRBD1 for D (6 bases). The V gene's germline CDR1 is SQVTM and CDR2 ANQGSEA. V was cut by 5 bases and J by 3 bases, with 11 bases left in between. The CDR3 contains 13 residues. The CDR3 protein is CSVSGQNNQPQHF. CDR3 DNA sequence: TGCAGCGTTTCCGGACAGAACAATCAGCCCCAGCATTTT.

There are many counts of this clonotype. This chain links TRBV7-2 with TRBJ2-7; D is perhaps TRBD2 (6 bases). V lost 5 bases and J lost 7, with 18 bases in between. Germline CDR1 SGHTA, CDR2 FQGNSA. CDR3 length: 14 residues. The CDR3 nucleotides read TGTGCCAGCAGCCTCGACGCCCGCGCGGGGGAGCAGTACTTC. Its translation: CASSLDARAGEQYF.

This chain links TRBV20-1 with TRBJ1-6; D ambiguous. Germline-derived CDR1 and CDR2 are DFQATT and SNEGSKA (reference sequence). CDR3 length equals 15 residues. Trimming removed 8 bases at V and 0 bases at J, with 14 bases between. Here the CDR3 DNA reads TGCAGTATAAGGGCCCTGAGCTCCTATAATTCACCCCTCCACTTT. It translates to CSIRALSSYNSPLHF.

V and J are TRBV6-5 and TRBJ2-7; D unclear. The CDR3 has 13 amino acids. The V end lost 0 bases, the J end lost 4 bases, and 7 bases lay between the germline ends. Germline-derived CDR1 and CDR2 are MNHEY and SVGAGI. CDR3 in amino acids: CASSYSITYEQYF. The CDR3 nucleotides are TGTGCCAGCAGTTACTCGATAACATACGAGCAGTACTTC.

This clonotype was seen repeatedly, ten times or more. The rearrangement joins TRBV25-1 to TRBJ2-3, with a possible D match to TRBD1 (5 bases). Germline values: CDR1 MGHDK, CDR2 SYGVNS. The CDR3 covers 17 residues. V was pared by 0 bases and J by 5 bases, with 18 bases between. CDR3 DNA sequence: TGTGCCAGCAGTGAATATCGGCAGGGCCTAGAGAAAGATACGCAGTATTTT. It specifies CASSEYRQGLEKDTQYF.

This clonotype was observed many times. V is TRBV19 and J is TRBJ1-1; D call uncertain. The germline gives CDR1 LNHDA, CDR2 SQIVND (reference sequence). The CDR3 is 14 residues long. Trimming stripped 6 bases from V and 1 base from J, with 12 bases between. Here the CDR3 reads CASSGRAENTEAFF. For the CDR3, the DNA is TGTGCCAGTAGCGGACGCGCCGAGAACACTGAAGCTTTCTTT. Based on the CDR3 plus reference TRBV19 and TRBJ1-1, the full variable domain is DGGITQSPKYLFRKEGQNVTLSCEQNLNHDAMYWYRQDPGQGLRLIYYSQIVNDFQKGDIAEGYSVSREKKESFPLTVTSAQKNPTAFYLCASSGRAENTEAFFGQGTRLTVV.

This clonotype has a count of ten or more. The chain is built from TRBV27 and TRBJ1-1; no clear D. Between the trimmed V and J ends, which lost 4 bases and 6 bases, there was a span of 9 bases. The germline CDR1 and CDR2 sequences are MNHEY and SMNVEV (reference sequence). CDR3 length: 12 amino acids. The CDR3 nucleotides are TGTGCCAGCAGTTCTTGGGCCTCTGAAGCTTTCTTT. Protein sequence: CASSSWASEAFF.

This clonotype was picked up many times. The rearrangement uses TRBV20-1 and TRBJ1-1, with D perhaps TRBD1 (5 bases). The CDR3 spans 13 residues. The germline V gene encodes CDR1 DFQATT and CDR2 SNEGSKA (reference sequence). Deletions cut 3 bases from V and 6 bases from J, with 14 bases between. CDR3 in DNA: TGCAGTGCTAGGGGAAGGGGTCGGGCTGAAGCTTTCTTT. It translates to CSARGRGRAEAFF.

This clonotype was seen repeatedly, ten times or more. This sequence joins TRBV2 and TRBJ1-2, with no clear D. Germline V gene lookup returns CDR1 SNHLY and CDR2 FYNNEI. V was cut by 4 bases and J by 7 bases, with 19 bases left in between. The CDR3 spans 15 residues. The CDR3 here is CASSAGRDRLGGYTF. In nucleotides, the CDR3 is TGTGCCAGCAGTGCGGGAAGGGATCGCTTGGGTGGCTACACCTTC.

This clonotype was seen ten or more times. This chain links TRBV6-6 with TRBJ1-5; D might be TRBD1 (6 bases). Germline V CDR1 and CDR2: MNHNY, SVGAGI (reference sequence). The length of the CDR3 is 17 residues. V was pared by 0 bases and J by 5 bases, with 17 bases between. Here the CDR3 DNA reads TGTGCCAGCAGTTACTCCCCTCCAGGGGAAGGGGATCAGCCCCAGCATTTT. This translates into CASSYSPPGEGDQPQHF.

This clonotype is deemed medium-sized. The junction differs from germline at one of its ends, possibly a read error. This chain connects TRBV3-1 to TRBJ2-1; 14 bases are a match to TRBD2. Germline V gene data show CDR1 as LGHDT and CDR2 as YNNKEL (reference sequence). This CDR3 region has 14 residues. CDR3 bases: TGTGCCAGCAGCCACGGGACTAGCGGGGGCCTTGAAGTCTTC. It translates to CASSHGTSGGLEVF.

This clonotype was counted at least ten times. The chain employs TRBV5-1 and TRBJ1-2, with D possibly being TRBD1 (6 bases). The germline V and J ends were trimmed by 4 bases and 2 bases, with 12 bases remaining between them. Looked up from germline, CDR1 is SGHRS and CDR2 is YFSETQ. CDR3 size: 14 residues. This chain's CDR3 is CASSPRQVNYGYTF. Written as DNA, the CDR3 is TGCGCCAGCAGCCCACGACAGGTGAACTATGGCTACACCTTC.

The rearrangement uses TRBV20-1 and TRBJ1-4; 8 bases fit TRBD1. J was trimmed by 6 bases and V by 3 bases; bases with no gene match: 6. The CDR3 is 14 residues long. Germline lookup yields CDR1 DFQATT and CDR2 SNEGSKA (reference sequence). The CDR3 spells CSARQGAGDEKLFF. For the CDR3, the DNA is TGCAGTGCTAGGCAGGGGGCGGGAGATGAAAAACTGTTTTTT.

This clonotype has at least ten counts. The chain employs TRBV25-1 and TRBJ1-2; TRBD1 is a possible D gene (6 bases). V lost 2 bases and J lost 7, with 11 bases in between. Looked up from germline, CDR1 is MGHDK and CDR2 is SYGVNS. The CDR3 is 13 residues long. Written as DNA, the CDR3 is TGTGCCAGCAGTGAAGGGGGGCTGGGTGGCTACACCTTC. Amino acids: CASSEGGLGGYTF.

This clonotype was seen repeatedly, ten times or more. The rearrangement joins TRBV7-2 to TRBJ2-1; 8 bases match TRBD1. CDR3 length: 14 residues. V lost 10 bases to trimming and J lost 5 bases; unmatched junction nucleotides: 10. Germline assignment: CDR1 SGHTA and CDR2 FQGNSA. The CDR3 region has the DNA TGTGCCACCGCCGGTCAGGGGGCCCACAATGAGCAGTTCTTC. Protein product: CATAGQGAHNEQFF.

The CDR3 nucleotides read TGTGCCTGGAGTGTAGGCGGGGTTGGGTACGAGCAGTACTTC. It specifies CAWSVGGVGYEQYF. The chain couples TRBV30 to TRBJ2-7, with D possibly matching TRBD2 (6 bases). The germline gives CDR1 GTSNPN, CDR2 SVGIG (reference sequence). The CDR3 length is 14 residues. Trimming shortened V by 0 bases and J by 4 bases, and 13 bases separated the two germline ends.

At least ten counts were recorded for this clonotype. Here the CDR3 reads CASSYLEGSGGWDTQYF. The CDR3 DNA reads TGTGCCAGCAGTTACCTGGAGGGCAGCGGGGGATGGGATACGCAGTATTTT. The chain has TRBV6-5 and TRBJ2-3, with 8 bases fitting TRBD2. The CDR3 is 17 amino acids. CDR1 is MNHEY, CDR2 SVGAGI, per germline. The J segment lost 6 bases and the V segment lost 2 bases, leaving 13 bases of the junction unmatched.

A single count supports this clonotype. This rearrangement joins TRBV27 to TRBJ2-1, with D perhaps matching TRBD1 or TRBD2 (5 bases each). Trimming left V 4 bases short and J 5 bases short, with 9 bases between. Germline lookup yields CDR1 MNHEY and CDR2 SMNVEV (reference sequence). The CDR3 has 13 residues. Here the CDR3 DNA reads TGTGCCAGCAGTTCCCGGGGCCACAATGAGCAGTTCTTC. As protein: CASSSRGHNEQFF.

This clonotype was picked up many times. The chain has TRBV25-1 and TRBJ2-7; D is unclear. This CDR3 has 13 residues. Between the trimmed V and J ends, which lost 5 bases and 1 base, there was a span of 9 bases. Germline V CDR1 and CDR2: MGHDK, SYGVNS. The CDR3 nucleotides are TGTGCCAGCAGTCCCCGGGTGTCCTACGAGCAGTACTTC. It specifies CASSPRVSYEQYF.

This clonotype showed up many times. The chain links TRBV12-3 or TRBV12-4 to TRBJ2-7; D gene uncertain. Trimming pared 2 bases from V and 5 bases from J, leaving 16 bases between. The CDR3 loop spans 15 amino acids. The CDR3 here is CASSLTTMGPDEQYF. CDR3 bases: TGTGCCAGCAGTTTAACGACAATGGGTCCCGACGAGCAGTACTTC.

At least ten counts were recorded for this clonotype. This chain joins TRBV20-1 and TRBJ1-5; D is possibly TRBD1 (5 bases). Germline V CDR1 and CDR2: DFQATT, SNEGSKA (reference sequence). The V and J ends lost 3 bases and 6 bases respectively, with 15 bases between them. CDR3 size: 14 residues. This CDR3 is CSASSPGGSQPQHF. The DNA of the CDR3 is TGCAGTGCTAGTAGTCCGGGGGGGAGTCAGCCCCAGCATTTT.

The V and J genes are TRBV28 and TRBJ2-7; D possibly matches TRBD1 or TRBD2 (5 bases each). The CDR3 spans 14 residues. Deletions cut 7 bases from V and 7 bases from J, with 20 bases between. CDR1 is MDHEN and CDR2 is SYDVKM in the germline V gene. The CDR3: CASTTPGRGSEQYF. As DNA, the CDR3 is TGTGCCAGCACCACCCCGGGACGGGGTTCGGAGCAGTACTTC. Variable domain in full (rest from reference TRBV28 and TRBJ2-7): DVKVTQSSRYLVKRTGEKVFLECVQDMDHENMFWYRQDPGLGLRLIYFSYDVKMKEKGDIPEGYSVSREKKERFSLILESASTNQTSMYLCASTTPGRGSEQYFGPGTRLTVT.

This clonotype showed up just a few times. The V gene is TRBV20-1, the J gene TRBJ2-5, with TRBD2 matching over 13 bases. The trim removed 6 bases at V and 2 bases at J, leaving 6 bases unmatched. The CDR3 has 15 residues. Germline assignment: CDR1 DFQATT and CDR2 SNEGSKA (reference sequence). CDR3 nucleotides: TGCAGTGCGGAGGGACTAGCGGGGTCTCAAGAGACCCAGTACTTC. Amino acid sequence: CSAEGLAGSQETQYF.

CDR3 protein: CASRPGQGRVAQYF. CDR3 coding DNA: TGTGCCAGCAGGCCGGGACAGGGGCGGGTTGCGCAGTATTTT. V is TRBV2 and J is TRBJ2-3, with 10 bases aligning to TRBD1. V trimming: 6 bases; J trimming: 10 bases; junction bases outside the gene matches: 10. The CDR3 runs to 14 residues. Germline loops: CDR1 SNHLY, CDR2 FYNNEI.

In this sample, this clonotype turned up many times. J is TRBJ2-1 and V is TRBV6-1; D is uncertain. V was clipped by 0 bases and J by 2 bases, with 5 bases between them. This CDR3 spans 14 amino acids. Per germline, CDR1 MNHNS and CDR2 SASEGT. The CDR3 sequence: CASSEAGTYNEQFF. In DNA form, the CDR3 reads TGTGCCAGCAGTGAAGCGGGGACCTACAATGAGCAGTTCTTC.

This clonotype is medium-sized by share. CDR3 sequence (DNA): TGCAGCGTTGAAGATCACGGGCGAGCCGGGGAGCTGTTTTTT. Protein sequence: CSVEDHGRAGELFF. This chain connects TRBV29-1 to TRBJ2-2; D is ambiguous. The CDR3 loop spans 14 amino acids. Germline V gives CDR1 SQVTM, CDR2 ANQGSEA. Trimming left V 0 bases short and J 6 bases short, with 11 bases between.

This clonotype was counted ten times or more. DNA for the CDR3: TGCAGTGCTAGAGATCCCGCGGTGAGCTCCTATAATTCACCCCTCCACTTT. Amino acid sequence: CSARDPAVSSYNSPLHF. V usage is TRBV20-1 and J usage is TRBJ1-6; unclear D gene. With 0 bases removed from V and 0 bases from J, the gap between germline ends came to 12 bases. The CDR3 extends over 17 amino acids. Germline CDR1 and CDR2: DFQATT and SNEGSKA (reference sequence).

This clonotype showed up just a few times. This chain uses TRBV4-3 with TRBJ1-6, with 9 bases fitting TRBD1. Germline CDR1 and CDR2: LGHNA and YSLEER. Losses at the gene ends were 4 bases for V and 3 bases for J; bases not matched to a gene: 7. The CDR3 extends over 17 amino acids. The CDR3 DNA follows: TGCGCCAGCAGCCGATTGACAGGGGGGGACTATAATTCACCCCTCCACTTT. This sequence encodes CASSRLTGGDYNSPLHF.

The V gene is TRBV29-1, the J gene TRBJ1-1; 7 bases match TRBD1. J lost 2 bases, V lost 4 bases, and 10 bases had no gene match. The CDR3 length is 15 residues. Per germline, CDR1 SQVTM and CDR2 ANQGSEA. Written as DNA, the CDR3 is TGCAGCGTTGGAGTCCTAGGGGGCCTCAACACTGAAGCTTTCTTT. The encoded protein is CSVGVLGGLNTEAFF.